The following is a T cell receptor beta chain sequence with its context. The data originate from a study of blood T cell repertoires in COVID-19. Background on the study: Whether acute or convalescent, the COVID-19 samples came from the United States, Italy and Spain. Sources were T cells, B-cell-depleted T cells, or PBMCs; the material itself was cDNA or gDNA.

Germline CDR1 reads SGHRS; CDR2 reads YFSETQ. Trimming took 4 bases from V and 3 from J; bases not matched to a gene: 9. The CDR3 is made up of 15 amino acids. In the original analysis: Reference gene primer amplification gave nucleated cell count estimates. Measured with immunoSEQ multiplex PCR; TCRdb has only the in-frame clones, and not every one. Clone size and V and J calls were adopted from that table, with D and trimming inferred from the DNA. The data show roughly 240,000 clones, just under 85% seen once. The sequencing sample was made of peripheral blood. The sequence was collected from a woman of 80 years or more with acute or convalescent COVID-19. The genes are TRBV5-1 and TRBJ2-7; TRBD2 aligns across 8 bases. CDR3 region: CASSRTSGPYYEQYF. The CDR3 DNA sequence: TGCGCCAGCAGCAGAACTAGCGGTCCTTACTACGAGCAGTACTTC.